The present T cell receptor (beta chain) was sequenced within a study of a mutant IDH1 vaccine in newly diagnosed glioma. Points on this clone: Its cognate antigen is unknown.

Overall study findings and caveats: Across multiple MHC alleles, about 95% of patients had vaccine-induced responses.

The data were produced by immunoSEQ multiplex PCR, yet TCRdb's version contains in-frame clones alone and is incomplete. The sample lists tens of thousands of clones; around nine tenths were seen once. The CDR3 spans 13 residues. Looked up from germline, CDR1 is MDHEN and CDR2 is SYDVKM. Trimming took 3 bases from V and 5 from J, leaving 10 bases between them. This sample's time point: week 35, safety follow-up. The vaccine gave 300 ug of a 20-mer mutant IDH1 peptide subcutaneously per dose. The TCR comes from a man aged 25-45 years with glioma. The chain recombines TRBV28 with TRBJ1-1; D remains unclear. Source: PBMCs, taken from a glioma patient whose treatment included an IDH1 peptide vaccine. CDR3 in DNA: TGTGCCAGCAGTTTGGGGAGAGGTACTGAAGCTTTCTTT. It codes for CASSLGRGTEAFF.